The rows below give T cell receptor beta chains drawn from one sample of a study of shared T cell receptors in the human thymus. The repertoire was sequenced with immunoSEQ multiplex PCR; TCRdb's copy has only in-frame clones and lacks some. Here the sample spans about 380,000 clones, around 93% being singletons. Sequenced material: thymocytes. The receptors were sampled from a human donor. Each CDR3 is given with its conserved first and last residue. A D gene is named only where the DNA matches it firmly. Some rows have no size entry. The others give once, few or many, or a class for an expanded clone.

j_call clone_size v_call d_call cdr3_aa cdr3_nt
TRBJ2-2 . TRBV11-2 . CASSLYLAGVQTGELFF TGTGCCAGCAGCTTATACCTAGCAGGGGTCCAGACCGGGGAGCTGTTTTTT
TRBJ2-5 . TRBV27 . CASSLSRVSPQETQYF TGTGCCAGCAGTTTATCCCGGGTATCCCCGCAAGAGACCCAGTACTTC
TRBJ1-5 . TRBV10-3 TRBD1 CAISETGGRGQPQHF TGTGCCATCAGTGAAACAGGGGGGAGGGGTCAGCCCCAGCATTTT
TRBJ2-1 . TRBV6-1 . CASTARGSSNEQFF TGTGCCAGCACGGCGAGAGGTTCGAGCAATGAGCAGTTCTTC
TRBJ1-1 . TRBV6-6 . CASSSGERVHPEAFF TGTGCCAGCAGTTCAGGGGAGAGAGTCCACCCTGAAGCTTTCTTT
TRBJ1-4 . TRBV18 TRBD1 CASSPAEGFQGGLTTNEKLFF TGTGCCAGCTCACCAGCGGAAGGGTTTCAGGGGGGACTCACAACTAATGAAAAACTGTTTTTT
TRBJ2-5 once TRBV28 TRBD2 CASSSTGLAGETQYF TGTGCCAGCAGTTCAACGGGACTAGCGGGAGAGACCCAGTACTTC
TRBJ2-1 . TRBV27 . CASSLRDRNEQFF TGTGCCAGCAGTTTAAGAGACAGGAATGAGCAGTTCTTC
TRBJ1-5 once TRBV19 . CASSRVSSNQPQHF TGTGCCAGTAGCAGGGTATCGAGCAATCAGCCCCAGCATTTT
TRBJ1-2 . TRBV28 . CASRERGAGYTF TGTGCCAGCAGGGAAAGGGGGGCTGGCTACACCTTC
TRBJ1-1 . TRBV15 . CATSRGTAVEAFF TGTGCCACCAGCAGGGGCACTGCTGTTGAAGCTTTCTTT
TRBJ2-2 . TRBV5-6 . CASSLEVSANTGELFF TGTGCCAGCAGCTTGGAGGTCAGCGCCAACACCGGGGAGCTGTTTTTT
TRBJ2-2 . TRBV7-8 . CASSRSTSGTGELFF TGTGCCAGCAGCAGAAGCACTAGTGGCACCGGGGAGCTGTTTTTT
TRBJ1-5 . TRBV6-1 . CASSARVWNQPQHF TGTGCCAGCAGTGCCCGGGTGTGGAATCAGCCCCAGCATTTT
TRBJ1-2 . TRBV27 TRBD1 CASRQDREQGYTF TGTGCCAGCAGACAAGACAGGGAGCAAGGCTACACCTTC
TRBJ1-5 . TRBV28 . CASSQVYQPQHF TGTGCCAGCAGCCAGGTGTATCAGCCCCAGCATTTT
TRBJ2-1 . TRBV4-1 TRBD2 CASSQRTGEREDEQFF TGCGCCAGCAGCCAGCGTACAGGAGAGCGGGAAGATGAGCAGTTCTTC
TRBJ2-1 . TRBV27 TRBD1 CASSRTGVDNEQFF TGTGCCAGCAGTAGGACAGGGGTTGACAATGAGCAGTTCTTC
TRBJ1-5 . TRBV18 . CASSPRDSIGSQPQHF TGTGCCAGCTCACCACGGGACTCCATTGGCAGCCAGCCCCAGCATTTT
TRBJ2-4 . TRBV27 TRBD1 CASRRNRGRLAKNIQYF TGTGCCAGCAGAAGAAACAGGGGAAGGTTAGCCAAAAACATTCAGTACTTC
TRBJ2-5 . TRBV7-9 TRBD2 CASSSRLAGAPETQYF TGTGCCAGCAGCTCTAGACTAGCGGGAGCCCCAGAGACCCAGTACTTC
TRBJ2-2 . TRBV7-9 . CASSLDSRPGELFF TGTGCCAGCAGCCTGGACTCCAGACCCGGGGAGCTGTTTTTT